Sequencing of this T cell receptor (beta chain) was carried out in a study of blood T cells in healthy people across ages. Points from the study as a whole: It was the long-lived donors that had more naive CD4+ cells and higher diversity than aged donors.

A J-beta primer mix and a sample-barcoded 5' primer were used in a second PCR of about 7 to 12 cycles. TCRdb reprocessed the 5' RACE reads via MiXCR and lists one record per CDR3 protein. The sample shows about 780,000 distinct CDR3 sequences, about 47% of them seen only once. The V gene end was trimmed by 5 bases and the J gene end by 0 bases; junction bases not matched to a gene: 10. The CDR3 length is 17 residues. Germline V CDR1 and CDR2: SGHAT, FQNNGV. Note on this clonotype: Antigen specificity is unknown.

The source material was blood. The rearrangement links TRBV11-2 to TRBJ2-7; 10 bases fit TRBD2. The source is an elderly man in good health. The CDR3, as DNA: TGTGCCAGCAGCCGTACACTAGCGGGGTCGAGCTCCTACGAGCAGTACTTC. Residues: CASSRTLAGSSSYEQYF.